This is a list of T cell receptor beta chains from one sample in a study of vaccination effects on CD4 cells after COVID-19. The method was immunoSEQ multiplex PCR; TCRdb's version includes in-frame clones alone and lacks a portion of them. The repertoire holds around 40,000 clones, 65% to 80% seen once, with about 8.6% in the top ten. Their specific antigens are unknown. Specimen: CD4+ T cells from PBMCs cultured without peptide, collected after COVID-19 vaccination. The receptor set was obtained from a human donor who received a COVID-19 vaccine. CDR3s include the opening cysteine and the closing phenylalanine or tryptophan. Each record gives: V gene, clone size, J gene, D gene, CDR3 protein, CDR3 DNA. D genes are given only for firm matches. Size is omitted from some rows. Given values are once, few, many or a class for expanded clones.

V: TRBV6-5; size: NA; J: TRBJ1-4; D: NA; CDR3: CASKVQPNEKLFF; DNA: TGTGCCAGCAAAGTACAGCCCAATGAAAAACTGTTTTTT
V: TRBV27; size: NA; J: TRBJ1-2; D: NA; CDR3: CASSLSGVSYGYTF; DNA: TGTGCCAGCAGTTTATCCGGGGTCAGCTATGGCTACACCTTC
V: TRBV13; size: NA; J: TRBJ2-3; D: NA; CDR3: CASSLRGGWADTQYF; DNA: TGTGCCAGCAGCTTAAGGGGGGGCTGGGCAGATACGCAGTATTTT
V: TRBV5-1; size: once; J: TRBJ2-1; D: TRBD2; CDR3: CASQRTSGSSYNEQFF; DNA: TGCGCCAGTCAACGGACTAGCGGGAGCTCCTACAATGAGCAGTTCTTC
V: TRBV11-3; size: NA; J: TRBJ2-5; D: TRBD2; CDR3: CASSPSAGTQETQYF; DNA: TGTGCCAGCAGCCCATCAGCGGGGACCCAAGAGACCCAGTACTTC
V: TRBV7-9; size: NA; J: TRBJ2-1; D: TRBD2; CDR3: CASSQAGLSYNEQFF; DNA: TGTGCCAGCAGCCAAGCGGGACTCTCCTACAATGAGCAGTTCTTC
V: TRBV5-6; size: NA; J: TRBJ1-6; D: NA; CDR3: CATQRTVDSPLHF; DNA: TGTGCCACCCAGAGGACGGTGGATTCACCCCTCCACTTT
V: TRBV7-9; size: NA; J: TRBJ2-2; D: NA; CDR3: CASSLDLISGELFF; DNA: TGTGCCAGCAGCTTAGATTTGATCTCCGGGGAGCTGTTTTTT
V: TRBV6-5; size: NA; J: TRBJ1-3; D: NA; CDR3: CASSYSQGGNTIYF; DNA: TGTGCCAGCAGTTACTCCCAGGGCGGAAACACCATATATTTT
V: TRBV6-5; size: NA; J: TRBJ1-1; D: NA; CDR3: CASRAGGSPNTEAFF; DNA: TGTGCCAGCAGGGCTGGGGGGAGCCCGAACACTGAAGCTTTCTTT
V: TRBV2; size: NA; J: TRBJ1-4; D: NA; CDR3: CASSQDKGGSEKLFF; DNA: TGTGCCAGCAGTCAGGACAAGGGGGGCTCTGAAAAACTGTTTTTT
V: TRBV6-5; size: NA; J: TRBJ2-2; D: TRBD2; CDR3: CASSYLAGGPPGELFF; DNA: TGTGCCAGCAGTTATCTTGCGGGAGGGCCGCCCGGGGAGCTGTTTTTT
V: TRBV7-2; size: NA; J: TRBJ1-2; D: TRBD1; CDR3: CASSLARARTGFYGYTF; DNA: TGTGCCAGCAGCTTAGCGCGCGCTCGGACAGGCTTTTATGGCTACACCTTC
V: TRBV2; size: NA; J: TRBJ2-5; D: NA; CDR3: CASKPRRAGEETQYF; DNA: TGTGCCAGCAAGCCGCGCCGGGCAGGCGAAGAGACCCAGTACTTC
V: TRBV4-2; size: NA; J: TRBJ2-3; D: NA; CDR3: CASSLTPSTDTQYF; DNA: TGTGCCAGCAGCCTAACCCCTAGCACAGATACGCAGTATTTT
V: TRBV5-4; size: few; J: TRBJ2-3; D: TRBD2; CDR3: CASSLRASGDTQYF; DNA: TGTGCCAGCAGCTTAAGGGCTAGCGGAGATACGCAGTATTTT
V: TRBV18; size: NA; J: TRBJ1-5; D: NA; CDR3: CASSEQGGGQPQHF; DNA: TGTGCCAGCTCAGAACAGGGTGGGGGTCAGCCCCAGCATTTT
V: TRBV5-6; size: NA; J: TRBJ2-2; D: NA; CDR3: CASSFKGFTGELFF; DNA: TGTGCCAGCAGCTTTAAGGGTTTCACCGGGGAGCTGTTTTTT
V: TRBV24-1; size: few; J: TRBJ1-2; D: NA; CDR3: CATSDRAGVYTF; DNA: TGTGCCACCAGTGATAGGGCCGGTGTCTACACCTTC
V: TRBV7-2; size: NA; J: TRBJ1-2; D: TRBD1; CDR3: CASGLDDRAYGYTF; DNA: TGTGCCAGCGGACTAGACGACAGGGCCTATGGCTACACCTTC
V: TRBV7-9; size: NA; J: TRBJ2-5; D: NA; CDR3: CASSLERAVDGETQYF; DNA: TGTGCCAGCAGCTTAGAGAGAGCGGTCGACGGGGAGACCCAGTACTTC
V: TRBV5-1; size: NA; J: TRBJ1-1; D: TRBD1; CDR3: CASSTDSTGRNAEAFF; DNA: TGCGCCAGCAGCACAGACTCGACAGGGAGGAACGCTGAAGCTTTCTTT
V: TRBV6-6; size: NA; J: TRBJ2-2; D: TRBD2; CDR3: CASNSPLAGRGGELFF; DNA: TGTGCCAGCAACTCCCCTTTAGCGGGAAGGGGCGGGGAGCTGTTTTTT
V: TRBV4-1; size: few; J: TRBJ2-3; D: TRBD1; CDR3: CASTTTGIDTQYF; DNA: TGCGCCAGCACTACGACAGGGATTGATACGCAGTATTTT
V: TRBV2; size: few; J: TRBJ2-7; D: NA; CDR3: CASRTLEQYF; DNA: TGTGCCAGCAGGACTTTAGAGCAGTACTTC
V: TRBV19; size: NA; J: TRBJ2-1; D: TRBD2; CDR3: CASSISAGGPGEQFF; DNA: TGTGCCAGTAGTATTTCGGCGGGGGGGCCTGGTGAGCAGTTCTTC
V: TRBV7-9; size: once; J: TRBJ1-5; D: NA; CDR3: CASSLSDDQPQHF; DNA: TGTGCCAGCAGCTTGTCCGATGATCAGCCCCAGCATTTT
V: TRBV7-8; size: NA; J: TRBJ1-2; D: NA; CDR3: CASSYGHQGIGYGYTF; DNA: TGTGCCAGCAGCTATGGACATCAGGGAATTGGGTATGGCTACACCTTC
V: TRBV18; size: NA; J: TRBJ2-3; D: TRBD2; CDR3: CASSQMTSGGTDTQYF; DNA: TGTGCCAGCTCACAGATGACTAGCGGGGGCACAGATACGCAGTATTTT
V: TRBV2; size: NA; J: TRBJ1-3; D: TRBD1; CDR3: CASKTGQRSGNTIYF; DNA: TGTGCCAGCAAGACAGGGCAGCGCTCTGGAAACACCATATATTTT
V: TRBV19; size: NA; J: TRBJ1-5; D: NA; CDR3: CASSLGGGNQPQHF; DNA: TGTGCCAGTAGCCTTGGGGGGGGCAATCAGCCCCAGCATTTT
V: TRBV7-9; size: once; J: TRBJ1-2; D: NA; CDR3: CASSPHVLYGYTF; DNA: TGTGCCAGCAGCCCACATGTCCTATATGGCTACACCTTC
V: TRBV3-1/TRBV3-2; size: few; J: TRBJ1-6; D: TRBD1; CDR3: CASRFVGTDYNSPLHF; DNA: TGTGCCAGCAGGTTTGTCGGGACAGACTATAATTCACCCCTCCACTTT
V: TRBV4-1; size: NA; J: TRBJ2-7; D: TRBD1; CDR3: CASSPRKQGGAGAQYF; DNA: TGCGCCAGCAGCCCCCGGAAGCAAGGGGGCGCCGGGGCCCAGTACTTC
V: TRBV6-2/TRBV6-3; size: NA; J: TRBJ2-3; D: TRBD1; CDR3: CASSEDRVKDTQYF; DNA: TGTGCCAGCAGTGAGGACAGGGTGAAAGATACGCAGTATTTT
V: TRBV2; size: once; J: TRBJ2-5; D: NA; CDR3: CASKAAETQYF; DNA: TGTGCCAGCAAGGCAGCAGAGACCCAGTACTTC